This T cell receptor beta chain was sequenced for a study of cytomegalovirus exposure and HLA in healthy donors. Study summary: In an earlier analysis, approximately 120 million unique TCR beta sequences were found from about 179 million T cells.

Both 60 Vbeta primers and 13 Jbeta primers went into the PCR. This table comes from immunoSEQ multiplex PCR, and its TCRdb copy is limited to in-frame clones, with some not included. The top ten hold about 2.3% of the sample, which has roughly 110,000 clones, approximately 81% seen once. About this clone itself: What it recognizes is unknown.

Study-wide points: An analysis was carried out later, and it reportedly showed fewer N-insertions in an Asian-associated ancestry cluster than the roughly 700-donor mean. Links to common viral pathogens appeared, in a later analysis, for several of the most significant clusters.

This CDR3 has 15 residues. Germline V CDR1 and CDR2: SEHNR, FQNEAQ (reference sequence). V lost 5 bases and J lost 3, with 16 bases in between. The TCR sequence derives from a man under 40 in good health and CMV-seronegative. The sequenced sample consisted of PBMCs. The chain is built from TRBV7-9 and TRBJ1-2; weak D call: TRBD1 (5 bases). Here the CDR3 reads CASSARGGRDYGYTF. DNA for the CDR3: TGTGCCAGCAGCGCGAGGGGAGGTAGAGACTATGGCTACACCTTC.